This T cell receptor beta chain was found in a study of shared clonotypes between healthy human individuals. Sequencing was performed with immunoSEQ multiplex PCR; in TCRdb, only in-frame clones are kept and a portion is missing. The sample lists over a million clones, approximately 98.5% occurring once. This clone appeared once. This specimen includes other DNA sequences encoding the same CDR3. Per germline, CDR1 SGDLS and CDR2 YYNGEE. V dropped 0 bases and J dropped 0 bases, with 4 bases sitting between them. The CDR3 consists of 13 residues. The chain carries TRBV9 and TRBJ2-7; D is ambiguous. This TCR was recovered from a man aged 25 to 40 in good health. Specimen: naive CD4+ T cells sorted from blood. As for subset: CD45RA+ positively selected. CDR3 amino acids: CASSVGTSYEQYF. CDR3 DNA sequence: TGTGCCAGCAGCGTAGGGACCTCCTACGAGCAGTACTTC.